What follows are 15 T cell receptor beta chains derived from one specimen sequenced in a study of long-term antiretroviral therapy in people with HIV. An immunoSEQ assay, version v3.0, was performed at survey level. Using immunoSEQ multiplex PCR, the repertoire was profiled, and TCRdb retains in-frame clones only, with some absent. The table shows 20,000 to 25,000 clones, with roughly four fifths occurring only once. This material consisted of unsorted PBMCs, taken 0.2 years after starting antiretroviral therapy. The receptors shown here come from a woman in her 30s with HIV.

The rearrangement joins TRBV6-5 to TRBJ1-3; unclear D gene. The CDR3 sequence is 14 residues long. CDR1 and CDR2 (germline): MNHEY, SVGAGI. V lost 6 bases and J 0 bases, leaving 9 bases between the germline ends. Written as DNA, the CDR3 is TGTGCCAGCAGCCCCGTTCTCTCTGGAAACACCATATATTTT. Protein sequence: CASSPVLSGNTIYF.

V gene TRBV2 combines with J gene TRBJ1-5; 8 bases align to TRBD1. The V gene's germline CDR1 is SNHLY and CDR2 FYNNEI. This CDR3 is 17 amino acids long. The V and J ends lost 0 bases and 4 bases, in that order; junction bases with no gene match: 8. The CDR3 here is CASSEAGQVATNQPQHF. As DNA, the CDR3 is TGTGCCAGCAGTGAAGCGGGACAGGTTGCAACGAATCAGCCCCAGCATTTT.

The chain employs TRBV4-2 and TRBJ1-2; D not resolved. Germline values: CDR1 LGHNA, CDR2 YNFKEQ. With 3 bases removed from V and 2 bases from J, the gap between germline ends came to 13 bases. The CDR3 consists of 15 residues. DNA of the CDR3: TGTGCCAGCAGCCAGCCCTCGACGGGGAACTATGGCTACACCTTC. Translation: CASSQPSTGNYGYTF.

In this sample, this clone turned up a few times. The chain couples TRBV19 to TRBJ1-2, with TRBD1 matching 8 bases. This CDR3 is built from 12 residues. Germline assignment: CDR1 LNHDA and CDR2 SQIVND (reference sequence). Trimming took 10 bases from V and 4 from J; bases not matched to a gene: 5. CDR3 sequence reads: CATETGVYGYTF. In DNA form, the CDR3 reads TGTGCCACGGAGACAGGGGTCTATGGCTACACCTTC.

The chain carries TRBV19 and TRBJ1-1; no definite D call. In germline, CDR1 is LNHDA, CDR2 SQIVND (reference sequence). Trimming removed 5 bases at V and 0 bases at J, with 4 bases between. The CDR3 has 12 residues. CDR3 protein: CASSWVNTEAFF. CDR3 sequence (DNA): TGTGCCAGTAGTTGGGTGAACACTGAAGCTTTCTTT.

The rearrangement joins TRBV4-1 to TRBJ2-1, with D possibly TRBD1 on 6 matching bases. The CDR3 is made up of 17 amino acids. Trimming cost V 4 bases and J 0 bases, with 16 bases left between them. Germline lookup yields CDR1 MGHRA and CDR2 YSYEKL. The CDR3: CASSLQQGLSSYNEQFF. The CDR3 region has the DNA TGCGCCAGCAGCCTGCAACAGGGATTAAGCTCCTACAATGAGCAGTTCTTC.

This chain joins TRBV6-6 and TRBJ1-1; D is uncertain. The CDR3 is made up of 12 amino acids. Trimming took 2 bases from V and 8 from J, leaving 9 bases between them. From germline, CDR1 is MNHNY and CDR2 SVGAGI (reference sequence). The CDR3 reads CASSYPDGEAFF. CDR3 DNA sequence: TGTGCCAGCAGTTACCCGGACGGGGAAGCTTTCTTT.

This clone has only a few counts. Here the CDR3 reads CASSVRGRINNSPLHF. DNA for the CDR3: TGTGCCAGCAGCGTGAGAGGACGGATCAATAATTCACCCCTCCACTTT. The chain joins TRBV9 to TRBJ1-6, with no clear D. Germline V lookup: CDR1 SGDLS, CDR2 YYNGEE. V lost 2 bases and J 5 bases, leaving 14 bases between the germline ends. This CDR3 comprises 16 residues.

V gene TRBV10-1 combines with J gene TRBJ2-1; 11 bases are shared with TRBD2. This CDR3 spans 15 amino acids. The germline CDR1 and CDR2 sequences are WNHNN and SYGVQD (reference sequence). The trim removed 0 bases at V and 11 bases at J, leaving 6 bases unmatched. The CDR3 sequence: CASSESGLAGGQQFF. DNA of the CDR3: TGCGCCAGCAGTGAGTCGGGGCTAGCGGGGGGACAGCAGTTCTTC.

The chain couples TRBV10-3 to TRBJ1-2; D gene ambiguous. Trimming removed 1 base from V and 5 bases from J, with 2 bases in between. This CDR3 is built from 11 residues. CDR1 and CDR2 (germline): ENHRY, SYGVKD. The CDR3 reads CAISELYGYTF. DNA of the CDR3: TGTGCCATCAGTGAGTTGTATGGCTACACCTTC.

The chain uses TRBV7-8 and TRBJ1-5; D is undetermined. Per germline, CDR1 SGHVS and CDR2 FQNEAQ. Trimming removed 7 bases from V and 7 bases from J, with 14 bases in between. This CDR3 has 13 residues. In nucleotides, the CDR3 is TGTGCCAGCACCCCCTCCCTGGGCCAGCCCCAGCATTTT. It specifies CASTPSLGQPQHF.

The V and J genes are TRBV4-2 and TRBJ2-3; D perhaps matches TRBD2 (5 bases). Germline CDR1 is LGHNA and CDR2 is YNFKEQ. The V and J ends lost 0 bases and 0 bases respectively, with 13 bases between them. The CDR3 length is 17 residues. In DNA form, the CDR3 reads TGTGCCAGCAGCCAAGAGGGGTCGGGGAGAAGCACAGATACGCAGTATTTT. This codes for CASSQEGSGRSTDTQYF.

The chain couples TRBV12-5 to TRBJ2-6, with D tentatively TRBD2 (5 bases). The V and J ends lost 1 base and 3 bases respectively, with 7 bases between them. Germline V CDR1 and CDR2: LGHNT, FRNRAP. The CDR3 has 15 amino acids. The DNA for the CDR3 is TGTGCTAGTGGTTTGGCCCGGGGTGGGGCCAACGTCCTGACTTTC. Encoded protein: CASGLARGGANVLTF.

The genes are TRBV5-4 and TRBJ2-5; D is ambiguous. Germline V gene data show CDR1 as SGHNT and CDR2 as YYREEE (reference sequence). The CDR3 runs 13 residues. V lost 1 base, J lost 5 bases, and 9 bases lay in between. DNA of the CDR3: TGTGCCAGCAGCTTGAGGTTGGCGGAGACCCAGTACTTC. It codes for CASSLRLAETQYF.

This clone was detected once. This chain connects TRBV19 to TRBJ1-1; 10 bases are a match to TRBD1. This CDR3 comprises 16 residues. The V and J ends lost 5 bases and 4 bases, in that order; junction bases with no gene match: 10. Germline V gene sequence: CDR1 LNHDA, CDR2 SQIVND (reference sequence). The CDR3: CASSLGQGGGSTEAFF. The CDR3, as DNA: TGTGCCAGTAGTCTCGGACAGGGGGGAGGGAGCACTGAAGCTTTCTTT.